The T cell receptor (beta chain) described here comes from a study of response to subunit inactivated influenza vaccine (dated by TCRdb to 2016 to 2018). Context from the whole study: To follow how T cells responded to a trivalent subunit inactivated influenza vaccine, the researchers relied on deep quantitative profiling of the T cell receptor repertoire. Overall results and qualifications from the work: The authors suggested that each seasonal influenza vaccination may recruit only a limited number of new T cells.

A remark on this clonotype: Its antigen is unknown. Nothing much larger sits one base from this clone, and base qualities are not available.

Sequences MNHEY (CDR1) and SVGEGT (CDR2) are obtained from the germline V gene. V is reduced by 8 bases and J by 8 bases, leaving a spacing of 19 bases between them. Counted from cysteine to phenylalanine, this CDR3 has 13 amino acids. Left in the record is the CDR3 DNA by itself, 39 bases read in frame from the first base. The library was built by means of RT-PCR. Sequencing took place on an Illumina HiSeq 2500. Using fastp at Q25 and MiXCR, TCRdb reprocessed the public reads and kept productive beta chains. Duplicate CDR3 protein sequences are folded into a single record with the most common DNA and genes. This sample has just under 550,000 distinct CDR3 sequences in its table, and around 25% of those were observed once. In total, the top ten clones hold under 3.5% of the sample. The sample was also reused in another study, on T cells expressing NK-cell markers. The second paper states: 5'RACE template switching, by which a universal primer site and unique molecular identifiers were added, was used to make TCR beta cDNA libraries. Three sorted T-cell subsets (CD3+CD56+NKG2C+, CD3+CD56+NKG2C- and CD3+CD56-NKG2C+) from about 8 donors had their TCR beta-chain repertoires profiled. Among the eight sequenced donors, seven were HCMV-seropositive and one was HCMV-seronegative. To restrict sorting to alphabetaTCR-expressing T cells, an anti-gammadeltaTCR antibody was added in several experiments. In five to seven donors, the dominant CD3+CD56+NKG2C+ clonotypes were found to rank among the top 10 CD8+ clonotypes and to make up 1.0-7.0% of CD8+ T cells. Those dominant clonotypes were again the most abundant among CD3+CD56-NKG2C+ cells in a handful of donors, at roughly 25-65%. It remained unclear whether the expanded NKG2C-expressing T cell clones were specific for HCMV antigens. Randomly selected healthy volunteers, three men and five women, were used as the eight sequenced donors. To determine HCMV serostatus, a commercial ELISA kit was used to detect HCMV-specific IgG in serum. Peripheral blood mononuclear cells were isolated from blood by Ficoll density gradient centrifugation. Magnetic immunoseparation with Miltenyi isolation kits was used to isolate CD4+ and CD8+ T cells from PBMC. cDNA synthesis was primed from the TCR beta constant segment and was followed by two successive PCR amplification steps. Sequencing of the libraries produced 2 x 150 bp reads on Illumina HiSeq 2000/2500, MiSeq or NextSeq. MIGEC was used to demultiplex reads and group the reads by UMI, and MiTCR was used to assemble and quantify clonotypes. To remove erroneous sequences, TCR cDNA sequences were retained only when supported by two or more reads. The tcR package was used for downstream repertoire analysis, with clonotypes matched between fractions based on CDR3 nucleotide sequence plus V segment. VDJmatch was used to annotate antigen specificity against VDJdb, with one amino acid substitution allowed in CDR3.

The chain was built from TRBV6-2 or TRBV6-3 and TRBJ2-7; no confident D gene assignment can be made. The sequence was collected from a man in his fifties or sixties who received an inactivated influenza vaccine. Donor details come from another sample of the same person, matched by shared clones. The specimen was CD4+ T cells sorted from PBMCs, collected roughly 13 days after vaccination. The sequenced DNA: TGTGCCAGCTGCCTATCCGGCGGCGGAAAGCAGTACTTC. Translated, this gives CASCLSGGGKQYF.